This T cell receptor beta chain was obtained from a study of blood T cell repertoires in COVID-19. Clones were sequenced by immunoSEQ multiplex PCR, and TCRdb holds only the in-frame ones, with some missing. Of 200,000 or so clones in the sample, roughly 84% were seen once. The sequencing sample was made of peripheral blood. The source of this sequence is a man in his forties who had recovered from COVID-19.

DNA for the CDR3: TGTGCCTGGAGTGTAGCCAGGGGTGATGAAGCTTTCTTT. Protein: CAWSVARGDEAFF. The rearrangement joins TRBV30 to TRBJ1-1, with a weak D call TRBD1 (6 bases). V was shortened by 0 bases and J by 7 bases, with 12 bases between the two germline ends. The germline V gene has CDR1 GTSNPN and CDR2 SVGIG (reference sequence). This CDR3 is built from 13 residues.